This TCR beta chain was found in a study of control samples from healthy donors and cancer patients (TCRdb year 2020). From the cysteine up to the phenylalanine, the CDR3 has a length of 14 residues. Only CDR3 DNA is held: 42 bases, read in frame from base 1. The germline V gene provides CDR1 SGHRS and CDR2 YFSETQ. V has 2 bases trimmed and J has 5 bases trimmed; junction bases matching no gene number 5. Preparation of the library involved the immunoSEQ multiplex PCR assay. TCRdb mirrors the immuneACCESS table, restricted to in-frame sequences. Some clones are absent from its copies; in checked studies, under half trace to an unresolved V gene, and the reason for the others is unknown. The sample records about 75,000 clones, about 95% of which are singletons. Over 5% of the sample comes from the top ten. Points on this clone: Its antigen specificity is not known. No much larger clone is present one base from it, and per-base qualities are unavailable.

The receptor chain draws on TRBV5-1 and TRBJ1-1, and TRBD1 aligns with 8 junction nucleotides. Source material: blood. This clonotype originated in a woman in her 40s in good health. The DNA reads TGCGCCAGCAGCTTAAACAGGGGGGGAACTGAAGCTTTCTTT. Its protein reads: CASSLNRGGTEAFF.